This TCR beta chain was captured by sequencing in a study of CD8 T cells in Susac syndrome. In blood CD8+ and CD4+ T cells, TCR beta underwent sequencing. Reverse transcription of about 0.45 to 1 ug RNA was performed with random hexamers. TCRdb processed the immunoSEQ multiplex PCR reads anew with MiXCR; each CDR3 protein has one entry. The repertoire includes about 190,000 distinct CDR3 sequences, 80% to 95% of them detected once, and roughly 0.096% sits in the top ten. This CDR3 has 12 residues. Germline V CDR1 and CDR2: MNHEY, SVGEGT. V was shortened by 7 bases and J by 3 bases, with 4 bases between the two germline ends.

The chain joins TRBV6-2 or TRBV6-3 to TRBJ1-6; no definite D call. The source material was CD4+ T cells from PBMCs. The source is a human donor in good health. Here the CDR3 reads CASKLYNSPLHF. The DNA of the CDR3 is TGTGCCAGCAAACTCTATAATTCACCCCTCCACTTT.